The 9 T cell receptor beta chains below were found in one sample sequenced in a study of T-cell memory formation after mild COVID-19. MiXCR, applied by TCRdb to the 5' RACE reads, yields one record per CDR3 protein. The table has 300,000 or so distinct CDR3 sequences, less than 20% seen once; the top ten hold 22%. Source material: PBMCs or a T cell subset sorted from them (not recorded which). These receptors were taken from a man aged 18 to 29 who had mild COVID-19 (a few samples of this study predate the infection). Cell type and time point are not known.

This clonotype showed up just a few times. This chain links TRBV12-3 or TRBV12-4 with TRBJ1-4, with D unresolved. Trimming removed 3 bases at V and 10 bases at J, with 9 bases between. The CDR3 loop spans 12 amino acids. DNA for the CDR3: TGTGCCAGCAGTTTCCCGTTAGGAAAACTGTTTTTT. Translated, it gives CASSFPLGKLFF.

This clonotype was counted only a few times. The chain is built from TRBV2 and TRBJ1-6; D perhaps matches TRBD1 (5 bases). Germline V lookup: CDR1 SNHLY, CDR2 FYNNEI. There are 13 residues in the CDR3. V was cut by 6 bases and J by 7 bases, with 10 bases left in between. The chain's CDR3 is CASRQGKNSPLHF. As DNA, the CDR3 is TGTGCCAGCAGGCAGGGAAAGAATTCACCCCTCCACTTT.

This clonotype has a count of ten or more. The chain recombines TRBV7-2 with TRBJ2-3; 8 bases are shared with TRBD2. The CDR3 totals 14 residues. Trimming at V came to 3 bases and at J to 3 bases, leaving 2 bases not matched to a gene. Germline lookup yields CDR1 SGHTA and CDR2 FQGNSA. The CDR3 reads CASSFVAGTDTQYF. The CDR3 DNA is TGTGCCAGCAGCTTCGTAGCGGGGACAGATACGCAGTATTTT.

The chain has TRBV6-2 or TRBV6-3 and TRBJ1-1; no reliable D call. The germline CDR1 and CDR2 sequences are MNHEY and SVGEGT. The CDR3 consists of 15 residues. Trimming removed 6 bases from V and 1 base from J, with 15 bases in between. CDR3 nucleotide sequence: TGTGCCAGCAGGCAAGCCATAGTACAGAACACTGAAGCTTTCTTT. Residues: CASRQAIVQNTEAFF.

The rearrangement joins TRBV27 to TRBJ2-1; 13 nucleotides line up with TRBD2. The trim removed 6 bases at V and 4 bases at J, leaving 3 bases unmatched. Per germline, CDR1 MNHEY and CDR2 SMNVEV (reference sequence). The CDR3 length is 15 residues. CDR3 in DNA: TGTGCCAGCAGACTAGCGGGGGGGCAGTACAATGAGCAGTTCTTC. Amino acid sequence: CASRLAGGQYNEQFF.

This clonotype turned up a few times. V and J are TRBV5-1 and TRBJ2-1, with 9 positions matching TRBD2. J was trimmed by 4 bases and V by 0 bases; bases with no gene match: 5. From germline, CDR1 is SGHRS and CDR2 YFSETQ. The CDR3 runs 16 residues. CDR3 sequence (DNA): TGCGCCAGCAGCTTGGGGGCTAGCGGGGCTTACAATGAGCAGTTCTTC. Protein: CASSLGASGAYNEQFF.

This clonotype was detected only a few times. The chain carries TRBV6-2 or TRBV6-3 and TRBJ1-1; D unclear. Trimming stripped 6 bases from V and 4 bases from J, with 15 bases between. The CDR3 runs to 14 residues. Per the germline V gene, CDR1 is MNHEY and CDR2 is SVGEGT. The CDR3 DNA sequence: TGTGCCAGCAGGACCTCAGGAGGGAGCACTGAAGCTTTCTTT. Amino acid sequence: CASRTSGGSTEAFF.

The rearrangement links TRBV27 to TRBJ1-6; 8 bases line up with TRBD1. Germline CDR1 MNHEY, CDR2 SMNVEV (reference sequence). CDR3 length: 17 residues. The trim removed 0 bases at V and 9 bases at J, leaving 10 bases unmatched. CDR3 loop: CASSLSLLDRGVSPLHF. CDR3 in DNA: TGTGCCAGCAGTTTATCTCTCCTCGACAGGGGCGTTTCACCCCTCCACTTT.

The rearrangement uses TRBV9 and TRBJ2-5; 7 nucleotides align to TRBD2. This CDR3 comprises 15 residues. V trimming: 0 bases; J trimming: 1 base; junction bases outside the gene matches: 3. The germline V gene has CDR1 SGDLS and CDR2 YYNGEE. In DNA form, the CDR3 reads TGTGCCAGCAGCGTAGGCGGGGGATTCCAAGAGACCCAGTACTTC. Translation: CASSVGGGFQETQYF.